The 6 T cell receptor beta chains below come from one sample, sequenced in a study of blood T cells in healthy people across ages. A second about 7 to 12 cycle PCR used barcoded and J-beta primers. TCRdb re-derived calls from the 5' RACE reads in MiXCR, one entry per CDR3 protein. The data contain 1.5 million to 1.9 million distinct CDR3 sequences, about 42% of them singletons. Sequenced sample: blood. The receptors here all came from a woman under 30 in good health.

In this sample, this clonotype turned up a few times. The chain has TRBV7-9 and TRBJ2-3; D unresolved. The CDR3 is 14 residues long. Trimming shortened V by 1 base and J by 4 bases, and 9 bases separated the two germline ends. The germline V gene encodes CDR1 SEHNR and CDR2 FQNEAQ (reference sequence). As DNA, the CDR3 is TGTGCCAGCAGCTTAGAGGGTGTGGCAGATACGCAGTATTTT. Residues: CASSLEGVADTQYF.

The table lists this clonotype with a few counts. The rearrangement uses TRBV6-2 or TRBV6-3 and TRBJ1-2; D is unclear. The CDR3 covers 14 residues. Trimming shortened V by 7 bases and J by 2 bases, and 14 bases separated the two germline ends. CDR1 MNHEY and CDR2 SVGEGT come from the germline V gene. In nucleotides, the CDR3 is TGTGCCAGCACCGATCCGGACGGGAACTATGGCTACACCTTC. It is translated as CASTDPDGNYGYTF.

This clonotype was observed once. The genes are TRBV7-2 and TRBJ2-5; possibly TRBD2 for D (6 bases). The CDR3 runs to 15 residues. V lost 4 bases, J lost 11 bases, and 23 bases lay in between. Germline V gene sequence: CDR1 SGHTA, CDR2 FQGNSA. This chain's CDR3 is CASSSVRGTPDEQYF. The CDR3 nucleotides read TGTGCCAGCAGCTCCGTCCGGGGGACTCCGGATGAGCAGTACTTC.

This clonotype was seen repeatedly, ten times or more. The CDR3 protein is CASSLSVRIYGYTF. The CDR3, as DNA: TGCGCCAGCAGCTTGTCCGTCAGAATCTATGGCTACACCTTC. J is TRBJ1-2 and V is TRBV5-1; D remains unclear. This CDR3 comprises 14 residues. V dropped 1 base and J dropped 4 bases, with 11 bases sitting between them. CDR1 is SGHRS and CDR2 is YFSETQ in the germline V gene. Filled out from reference TRBV5-1 and TRBJ1-2, the complete variable domain reads KAGVTQTPRYLIKTRGQQVTLSCSPISGHRSVSWYQQTPGQGLQFLFEYFSETQRNKGNFPGRFSGRQFSNSRSEMNVSTLELGDSALYLCASSLSVRIYGYTFGSGTRLTVV.

This clonotype was found a few times. The chain uses TRBV11-2 and TRBJ2-3, with D unclear. Germline CDR1 reads SGHAT; CDR2 reads FQNNGV. The CDR3 runs 11 residues. Deletions cut 11 bases from V and 4 bases from J, with 10 bases between. The CDR3 loop reads CAVSGADTQYF. CDR3 bases: TGTGCCGTTTCGGGCGCAGATACGCAGTATTTT.

V gene TRBV12-3 or TRBV12-4 combines with J gene TRBJ2-1; no firm D call. With 3 bases removed from V and 10 bases from J, the gap between germline ends came to 10 bases. The CDR3 is 12 amino acids. Here the CDR3 reads CASSFLLGEQFF. CDR3 nucleotide sequence: TGTGCCAGCAGTTTTTTGTTGGGCGAGCAGTTCTTC.